The 28 T cell receptor beta chains below were found in one sample sequenced in a study of T cells in women clearing cervical HPV infection. The assay was immunoSEQ multiplex PCR, and TCRdb's table has in-frame clones only and misses some. The repertoire table contains about 28,000 clones. Sequencing was performed on blood buffy coat. These receptors originate from a woman aged 18 to 75 with a cervical HPV16 infection that either progressed to CIN3+ or cleared (not recorded which).

For this clone: The read terminates 3 residues before the CDR3 end, so the remaining end is supplied by the germline J gene. This chain connects TRBV15 to TRBJ2-2, with 14 nucleotides matching TRBD2. The CDR3 contains 16 residues. CDR1 and CDR2 from the germline V gene are LNHNV and YYDKDF (reference sequence). V gave up 3 bases and J gave up 4 bases; unmatched junction bases: 1. The CDR3 is CATSRGLAGVTGELFF. CDR3 DNA, as far as it was read: TGTGCCACCAGCAGGGGACTAGCGGGAGTCACCGGGGAG.

With respect to this clone: The CDR3 is cut off 3 residues early in the read; its end comes from the germline J gene. This chain uses TRBV20-1 with TRBJ2-1; 9 nucleotides agree with TRBD2. The CDR3 is 16 residues long. Germline V CDR1 and CDR2: DFQATT, SNEGSKA (reference sequence). Losses at the gene ends were 0 bases for V and 5 bases for J; bases not matched to a gene: 8. The covered CDR3 bases are TGCAGTGCTAGAGATCCCCTAGCGGGGTTTGACAATGAG. Protein sequence: CSARDPLAGFDNE. The CDR3, in full, reads CSARDPLAGFDNEQFF.

Remarks on this clone: Sequencing ends 3 residues short of the CDR3 end; the germline J gene provides the rest. The chain joins TRBV5-3 to TRBJ2-7; D uncertain. TRBV5-3 is identified as an open reading frame with a role that is uncertain. The ends were cut back, 3 bases at V and 1 base at J, with 11 bases in the middle. CDR3 size: 14 residues. The CDR3 sequence: CARSYLWASYEQYF. The DNA read from the CDR3 is TGTGCCAGAAGCTACCTCTGGGCTTCCTACGAG.

Details on this clone: Read sequence stops 3 residues before the CDR3 end, and the germline J gene provides the missing end. The chain employs TRBV28 and TRBJ2-7, with D possibly TRBD1 on 5 matching bases. The CDR3 extends over 15 amino acids. Germline V CDR1 and CDR2: MDHEN, SYDVKM. Trimming stripped 1 base from V and 4 bases from J, with 14 bases between. CDR3 bases read: TGTGCCAGCAGTTTATCAACAGGACGACTTTACGAG. Protein: CASSLSTGRLYE. The complete CDR3 protein is CASSLSTGRLYEQYF.

For this clone: The CDR3 extends 3 residues past the end of the read, so its final part is completed from the germline J gene. The chain uses TRBV5-5 and TRBJ1-4; no definite D call. Trimming left V 0 bases short and J 8 bases short, with 11 bases between. Germline values: CDR1 SGHKS, CDR2 YYEKEE (reference sequence). The CDR3 sequence is 14 residues long. CDR3 sequence reads: CASSLGQMQEKLFF. The DNA read from the CDR3 is TGTGCCAGCAGCTTGGGTCAGATGCAGGAAAAA.

A note on this clone: The read terminates 3 residues ahead of where the CDR3 ends, so the germline J gene completes it. V is TRBV6-2 or TRBV6-3 and J is TRBJ1-2, with TRBD1 identical over 7 bases. The CDR3 has 13 residues. V shed 7 bases, J shed 6 bases, and the junction held 8 bases outside the gene matches. Per the germline V gene, CDR1 is MNHEY and CDR2 is SVGEGT. CDR3 DNA, as far as it was read: TGTGCCAGCAAAGACCGGGACAGTGATGGC. Residues: CASKDRDSDG. From start to end, the CDR3 is CASKDRDSDGYTF.

Notes on this clone: The CDR3 end falls 3 residues outside the read, so it is completed with the germline J gene. This rearrangement joins TRBV12-3 or TRBV12-4 to TRBJ2-2; 12 positions agree with TRBD2. V was pared by 5 bases and J by 4 bases, with 5 bases of the junction left unmatched. CDR3 length: 16 residues. Incomplete CDR3 DNA: TGTGCCAGCAGTCTCGGGACTAGCGGGTTCACCGGGGAG. The encoded protein is CASSLGTSGFTGE. The whole CDR3 sequence reads CASSLGTSGFTGELFF.

A word on this clone: The read ends 3 residues shy of where the CDR3 ends; the end is completed using the germline J gene. This chain joins TRBV7-2 and TRBJ2-3, with D unclear. This CDR3 is built from 12 residues. The germline gives CDR1 SGHTA, CDR2 FQGNSA. V was shortened by 3 bases and J by 6 bases, with 7 bases between the two germline ends. CDR3 DNA, as far as it was read: TGTGCCAGCAGCTTGCTTCAGGATACG. It encodes CASSLLQDT. The CDR3 in its entirety is CASSLLQDTQYF.

In regard to this clone: The observed sequence ends 3 residues before the CDR3 terminus, with the missing tail filled in from the germline J gene. The chain carries TRBV19 and TRBJ2-4; 7 positions agree with TRBD1. CDR1 is LNHDA, CDR2 SQIVND, per germline (reference sequence). V dropped 4 bases and J dropped 0; count of bases not matched to a gene: 15. The CDR3 consists of 19 residues. The DNA read from the CDR3 is TGTGCCAGTAGTAACCGGGACAGAAACGTCCAACTAGCCAAAAACATT. As protein: CASSNRDRNVQLAKNI. The entire CDR3 is CASSNRDRNVQLAKNIQYF.

A remark on this clone: The read halts 3 residues ahead of the CDR3 end, with the missing end drawn from the germline J gene. The J gene is TRBJ2-3, the V gene TRBV19; 11 bases map to TRBD2. Germline V gene data show CDR1 as LNHDA and CDR2 as SQIVND (reference sequence). The CDR3 loop spans 16 amino acids. The DNA read from the CDR3 is TGTGCCAGTAGTTCCCTTAGCGGGGGGGCCCAAGAGACG. Residues: CASSSLSGGAQET. The full CDR3 reads CASSSLSGGAQETQYF. Together with reference TRBV19 and TRBJ2-3, the CDR3 gives the full variable domain: DGGITQSPKYLFRKEGQNVTLSCEQNLNHDAMYWYRQDPGQGLRLIYYSQIVNDFQKGDIAEGYSVSREKKESFPLTVTSAQKNPTAFYLCASSSLSGGAQETQYFGPGTRLTVL.

Comments on this clone: The CDR3 end lies 3 residues beyond the end of the read and is filled in from the germline J gene. V is TRBV18 and J is TRBJ1-1; perhaps TRBD1 as D (6 bases). From germline, CDR1 is KGHSH and CDR2 LQKENI. The length of the CDR3 is 12 residues. The CDR3 reads CASSPSDREAFF. The part of the CDR3 DNA that was read is TGTGCCAGCTCACCTTCCGACAGGGAA.

In regard to this clone: The CDR3 goes on 3 residues after the read ends, and that part is filled in from the germline J gene. This chain joins TRBV20-1 and TRBJ1-2, with TRBD1 as a possible D gene (5 bases). This CDR3 spans 13 amino acids. The V gene's germline CDR1 is DFQATT and CDR2 SNEGSKA (reference sequence). CDR3 protein: CSARAGGDGGYTF. The sequenced CDR3 bases are TGCAGTGCTAGAGCGGGCGGGGACGGGGGC.

On this clone: Sequencing ends 3 residues short of the CDR3 end; the germline J gene provides the rest. The chain recombines TRBV7-6 with TRBJ1-2; 10 bases fit TRBD1. V was pared by 1 base and J by 7 bases, with 6 bases of the junction left unmatched. CDR1 is SGHVS, CDR2 FNYEAQ, per germline. The length of the CDR3 is 15 residues. CDR3 sequence reads: CASSLEGQGQGGYTF. Incomplete CDR3 DNA: TGTGCCAGCAGCTTAGAGGGACAGGGGCAGGGTGGC.

Of note for this clone: The CDR3 end falls 3 residues outside the read, so it is completed with the germline J gene. V and J are TRBV18 and TRBJ2-1; weak D call: TRBD1 (5 bases). In germline, CDR1 is KGHSH, CDR2 LQKENI. V was cut by 11 bases and J by 9 bases, with 26 bases left in between. CDR3 length: 15 amino acids. The CDR3 bases that were read are TGTGCCCCCCCTCTCCCCCAGGCCCAGGGCGGTGAG. Its protein is CAPPLPQAQGGE. The whole CDR3 protein reads CAPPLPQAQGGEQFF.

Incomplete CDR3 DNA: TGTGCCAGCTACTCCGGGACAGACCAAGAGACC. Its translation is CASYSGTDQET. The whole CDR3 is CASYSGTDQETQYF. This chain uses TRBV5-4 with TRBJ2-5, with TRBD1 matching over 7 bases. The read stops 3 residues short of the end of the CDR3; the missing end is completed from the germline J gene. This CDR3 is 14 amino acids long. Germline V gene sequence: CDR1 SGHNT, CDR2 YYREEE (reference sequence). Trimming at V came to 7 bases and at J to 0 bases, leaving 6 bases not matched to a gene.

Of note for this clone: The CDR3 extends 3 residues past the end of the read, so its final part is completed from the germline J gene. The chain uses TRBV19 and TRBJ2-3; perhaps TRBD2 as D (6 bases). Germline loops: CDR1 LNHDA, CDR2 SQIVND (reference sequence). The CDR3 loop spans 18 amino acids. The CDR3 sequence is CASSLTGEREYSNQPQYF. The CDR3 DNA, read in part, is TGTGCCAGTAGTTTGACGGGGGAGAGGGAATATAGCAATCAGCCG. Full variable domain (missing parts from reference TRBV19 and TRBJ2-3): DGGITQSPKYLFRKEGQNVTLSCEQNLNHDAMYWYRQDPGQGLRLIYYSQIVNDFQKGDIAEGYSVSREKKESFPLTVTSAQKNPTAFYLCASSLTGEREYSNQPQYFGPGTRLTVL.

On this clone: The sequenced fragment ends 3 residues before the CDR3 boundary, so the rest is inferred from the germline J gene. V gene TRBV7-3 combines with J gene TRBJ2-3, with a possible D match to TRBD1 (6 bases). The CDR3 covers 13 residues. Germline lookup yields CDR1 SGHTA and CDR2 FQGTGA. The CDR3 sequence is CASSSGVGQPQYF. CDR3 DNA, as far as it was read: TGTGCCAGCAGCTCAGGGGTGGGGCAGCCG.

In regard to this clone: The read falls 3 residues short of the CDR3 end, and the missing part is taken from the germline J gene. This chain connects TRBV7-2 to TRBJ1-1; the match to TRBD1 covers 7 bases. This CDR3 is built from 15 residues. The V and J ends lost 5 bases and 1 base, in that order; junction bases with no gene match: 7. In germline, CDR1 is SGHTA, CDR2 FQGNSA. CDR3 DNA, as far as it was read: TGTGCCAGCAGCCCCACGACAGGGTGGAACACTGAA. Residues: CASSPTTGWNTE. Given in full, the CDR3 is CASSPTTGWNTEAFF. The variable domain in full, with the rest retrieved from reference TRBV7-2 and TRBJ1-1, is GAGVSQSPSNKVTEKGKDVELRCDPISGHTALYWYRQSLGQGLEFLIYFQGNSAPDKSGLPSDRFSAERTGGSVSTLTIQRTQQEDSAVYLCASSPTTGWNTEAFFGQGTRLTVV.

To note about this clone: The read falls 3 residues short of the CDR3 end, and the missing part is taken from the germline J gene. V and J are TRBV4-2 and TRBJ1-2, with D possibly TRBD1 on 5 matching bases. The V end lost 4 bases, the J end lost 3 bases, and 24 bases lay between the germline ends. CDR3 length: 18 amino acids. The germline V gene encodes CDR1 LGHNA and CDR2 YNFKEQ. The CDR3 DNA, read in part, is TGTGCCAGCAGCCCCCCGGGAGGGCAGGGAGGAGGATACTATGGC. It codes for CASSPPGGQGGGYYG. Given in full, the CDR3 is CASSPPGGQGGGYYGYTF.

Concerning this clone itself: The read falls 3 residues short of the CDR3 end, and the missing part is taken from the germline J gene. The chain has TRBV19 and TRBJ2-3; perhaps TRBD2 as D (5 bases). V shed 4 bases and J shed 2 bases, with 10 bases lying between them. The CDR3 has 14 residues. The V gene's germline CDR1 is LNHDA and CDR2 SQIVND (reference sequence). The CDR3 loop is CASSSSGTTDTQYF. The sequenced part of the CDR3 DNA is TGTGCCAGTAGTAGCAGCGGCACCACAGATACG.

With respect to this clone: The CDR3 goes on 3 residues after the read ends, and that part is filled in from the germline J gene. This chain joins TRBV19 and TRBJ1-1; unclear D gene. CDR1 LNHDA and CDR2 SQIVND come from the germline V gene (reference sequence). The CDR3 has 14 residues. The V gene lost 6 bases and the J gene lost 0 bases, with 11 bases spanning the gap. The CDR3 region is CASSSRNLNTEAFF. The CDR3 DNA, read in part, is TGTGCCAGTAGCTCCAGGAATCTGAACACTGAA.

With regard to this clone: The read falls 3 residues short of the CDR3 end, and the missing part is taken from the germline J gene. The V and J genes are TRBV6-4 and TRBJ2-3; 11 positions match TRBD2. The V gene's germline CDR1 is MRHNA and CDR2 SNTAGT. V dropped 6 bases and J dropped 3; count of bases not matched to a gene: 5. The CDR3 has 15 residues. CDR3 DNA (partial): TGTGCCAGCAGCGCTCTAGCGGGGGGAACAGATACG. Translating gives CASSALAGGTDT. The entire CDR3 protein reads CASSALAGGTDTQYF.

With regard to this clone: The read halts 3 residues ahead of the CDR3 end, with the missing end drawn from the germline J gene. V and J are TRBV7-2 and TRBJ2-3; a weak D match, TRBD2 (7 bases). The CDR3 has 14 residues. Looked up from germline, CDR1 is SGHTA and CDR2 is FQGNSA. CDR3 protein: CASSFGGPGQPQYF. The covered CDR3 bases are TGTGCCAGCAGCTTCGGGGGGCCGGGTCAGCCG.

In regard to this clone: Sequence at one end of the junction differs from germline and may be a read error. The read terminates 3 residues before the CDR3 end, so the remaining end is supplied by the germline J gene. J is TRBJ2-5 and V is TRBV7-2, with D maybe TRBD2 (6 bases). CDR3 length: 12 residues. In germline, CDR1 is SGHTA, CDR2 FQGNSA. The CDR3 loop reads CANSRGGETQYF. CDR3 DNA (partial): TGTGCCAACAGCCGGGGAGGCGAGACC.

As regards this clone: The read comes to an end 3 residues before the CDR3 does, leaving the germline J gene to fill in the end. V and J are TRBV7-2 and TRBJ1-2, with a tentative D call TRBD1 (5 bases). Germline lookup yields CDR1 SGHTA and CDR2 FQGNSA. Deletions cut 1 base from V and 4 bases from J, with 10 bases between. This CDR3 contains 14 residues. The chain's CDR3 is CASSLGQSIYGYTF. Partial CDR3 DNA: TGTGCCAGCAGCTTAGGACAGTCGATCTATGGC. Combining the CDR3 with reference TRBV7-2 and TRBJ1-2 gives the whole variable domain GAGVSQSPSNKVTEKGKDVELRCDPISGHTALYWYRQSLGQGLEFLIYFQGNSAPDKSGLPSDRFSAERTGGSVSTLTIQRTQQEDSAVYLCASSLGQSIYGYTFGSGTRLTVV.

Details on this clone: Read sequence stops 3 residues before the CDR3 end, and the germline J gene provides the missing end. The rearrangement uses TRBV20-1 and TRBJ2-4, with 9 bases fitting TRBD2. In germline, CDR1 is DFQATT, CDR2 SNEGSKA (reference sequence). There are 16 residues in the CDR3. The CDR3 DNA, read in part, is TGCAGTGCTAGAGGCCCTTCGCGGGAGGGCCTAGAGACT. This sequence encodes CSARGPSREGLET. The whole CDR3 reads CSARGPSREGLETQYF.

Notes on this clone: The read comes to an end 3 residues before the CDR3 does, leaving the germline J gene to fill in the end. The chain is built from TRBV2 and TRBJ2-3; no clear D gene. The CDR3 loop spans 14 amino acids. Germline CDR1 SNHLY, CDR2 FYNNEI. The CDR3 DNA, read in part, is TGTGCCAGCATTCCTGGCGGAGCACAAGAGACG. Protein product: CASIPGGAQET. The CDR3 in its entirety is CASIPGGAQETQYF.

About this clone: Read data end 3 residues before the CDR3 end; the end is taken from the germline J gene. The chain uses TRBV20-1 and TRBJ2-1; 8 bases line up with TRBD1. J gave up 6 bases and V 4 bases, and 5 bases lay outside the gene matches. Germline assignment: CDR1 DFQATT and CDR2 SNEGSKA (reference sequence). This CDR3 region has 13 residues. The CDR3 spells CSATADRANEQFF. The covered CDR3 bases are TGCAGTGCTACAGCGGACAGGGCCAATGAG.